A selection of T cell receptor beta chains follows, all from one sample in a study of cytomegalovirus exposure and HLA in healthy donors. Using immunoSEQ multiplex PCR, the repertoire was profiled, and TCRdb retains in-frame clones only, with some absent. The sample yields 130,000 to 150,000 clones, 73% seen once. Input material: PBMCs. The receptor source for this set is a human donor in good health. CDR3s include the opening cysteine and the closing phenylalanine or tryptophan. The order of the fields is J gene, D gene, V gene, clone size, CDR3 protein, CDR3 DNA. A D gene is named only where the DNA matches it firmly. Not every row has a clone size; where given, it reads once, few, many or a size class.

TRBJ2-7 | - | TRBV9 | - | CASSSRGDRPYEQYF | TGTGCCAGCAGCTCGCGCGGGGACAGACCCTACGAGCAGTACTTC
TRBJ1-1 | - | TRBV7-8 | once | CASSLSLTEAFF | TGTGCCAGCAGCTTAAGCCTTACTGAAGCTTTCTTT
TRBJ2-1 | TRBD1 | TRBV15 | - | CATSRDWDSHNEQFF | TGTGCCACCAGCAGAGATTGGGACAGCCACAATGAGCAGTTCTTC
TRBJ1-1 | - | TRBV6-1 | - | CASSEGGTEAFF | TGTGCCAGCAGTGAAGGAGGGACTGAAGCTTTCTTT
TRBJ1-1 | TRBD1 | TRBV29-1 | - | CSVGTGMNTEAFF | TGCAGCGTCGGGACAGGAATGAACACTGAAGCTTTCTTT
TRBJ1-1 | - | TRBV4-1 | - | CASSQEYRANTEAFF | TGCGCCAGCAGCCAAGAATATAGAGCGAACACTGAAGCTTTCTTT
TRBJ1-1 | - | TRBV7-8 | - | CASSLDPGHTEAFF | TGTGCCAGCAGCTTAGACCCTGGACATACTGAAGCTTTCTTT
TRBJ2-3 | TRBD2 | TRBV15 | - | CATSRASGVGTDTQYF | TGTGCCACCAGCAGAGCTAGCGGGGTTGGCACAGATACGCAGTATTTT
TRBJ1-1 | - | TRBV2 | - | CASSPLRNSVAFF | TGTGCCAGCAGTCCCCTCAGAAACAGTGTAGCTTTCTTT
TRBJ2-2 | TRBD1 | TRBV6-1 | - | CASKRQGAGTGELFF | TGTGCCAGCAAAAGACAGGGGGCAGGCACCGGGGAGCTGTTTTTT
TRBJ2-7 | - | TRBV9 | once | CASSADGGEQYF | TGTGCCAGCAGCGCGGATGGAGGCGAGCAGTACTTC
TRBJ2-2 | - | TRBV7-2 | - | CASIKGGGAGELFF | TGTGCCAGCATCAAAGGGGGGGGCGCCGGGGAGCTGTTTTTT
TRBJ2-7 | TRBD2 | TRBV9 | - | CASSPGTSGEQYF | TGTGCCAGCAGCCCCGGGACTAGCGGCGAGCAGTACTTC
TRBJ2-1 | - | TRBV27 | - | CASSTTGNPYNEQFF | TGTGCCAGCAGTACAACAGGGAACCCCTACAATGAGCAGTTCTTC
TRBJ2-2 | - | TRBV2 | - | CASRGAGTGELFF | TGTGCCAGCCGGGGGGCGGGCACCGGGGAGCTGTTTTTT
TRBJ1-1 | - | TRBV5-8 | - | CASSPGHLEAFF | TGTGCCAGCAGCCCGGGACACCTTGAAGCTTTCTTT